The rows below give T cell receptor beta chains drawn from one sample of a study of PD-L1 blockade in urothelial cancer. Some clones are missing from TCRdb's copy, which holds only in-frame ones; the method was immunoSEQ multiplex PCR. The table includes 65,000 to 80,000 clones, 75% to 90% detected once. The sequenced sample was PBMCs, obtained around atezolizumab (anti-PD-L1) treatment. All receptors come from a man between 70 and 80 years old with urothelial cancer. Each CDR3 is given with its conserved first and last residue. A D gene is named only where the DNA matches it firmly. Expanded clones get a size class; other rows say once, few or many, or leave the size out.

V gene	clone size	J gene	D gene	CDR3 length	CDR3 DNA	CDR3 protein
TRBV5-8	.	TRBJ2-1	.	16	TGTGCCAGCAGCTCGGCTACTAGAAGCTCCTACAATGAGCAGTTCTTC	CASSSATRSSYNEQFF
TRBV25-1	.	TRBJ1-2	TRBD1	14	TGTGCCAGCAGTCCCGGGACAGCTAACTATGGCTACACCTTC	CASSPGTANYGYTF
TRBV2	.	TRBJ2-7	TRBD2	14	TGTGCCAGCAGTCCAGCGGGAGGGCCCTACGAGCAGTACTTC	CASSPAGGPYEQYF
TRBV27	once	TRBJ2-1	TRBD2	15	TGTGCCAGCAGTTTACCGCTAGCGGATTACAATGAGCAGTTCTTC	CASSLPLADYNEQFF
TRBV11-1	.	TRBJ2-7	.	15	TGTGCCAGCAGCGGACCCGGGACACTCTCCTACGAGCAGTACTTC	CASSGPGTLSYEQYF
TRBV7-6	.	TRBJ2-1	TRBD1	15	TGTGCCAGCAGCTGGGACAGGGGAGGCTACAATGAGCAGTTCTTC	CASSWDRGGYNEQFF
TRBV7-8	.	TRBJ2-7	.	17	TGTGCCAGCAGCTTAGTCTCATGGGGCAGGGAACCCTACGAGCAGTACTTC	CASSLVSWGREPYEQYF
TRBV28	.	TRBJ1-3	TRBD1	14	TGTGCCAGCACCGGGACAGGGACTGGAAACACCATATATTTT	CASTGTGTGNTIYF
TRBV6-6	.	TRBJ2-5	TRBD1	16	TGTGCCAGCAGTCCGACGGGACAGGGCCTGCGAGAGACCCAGTACTTC	CASSPTGQGLRETQYF
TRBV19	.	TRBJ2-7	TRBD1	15	TGTGCCAGTAGCCAATCTGGGACAGGTTCCTACGAGCAGTACTTC	CASSQSGTGSYEQYF
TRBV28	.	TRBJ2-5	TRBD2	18	TGTGCCAGCAGTTTATTCCTCGGGCTAGCGGGGGTAGAAGAGACCCAGTACTTC	CASSLFLGLAGVEETQYF